Listed below are T cell receptor beta chains from one sample, sequenced in a study of identical twins. Via MiXCR, TCRdb re-called the 5' RACE reads, giving one row per CDR3 protein. The sample includes about 330,000 distinct CDR3 sequences, approximately 13% seen only once; the top ten take around 6.9%. The same sample was also used in a study of yellow fever vaccine responses in identical twins.

Input material: CD8+ T cells sorted from blood. These receptors were obtained from a young woman in good health. Each CDR3 is given with its conserved first and last residue.

TRBV12-3/TRBV12-4	TRBJ2-5	CASSPIEGGETQYF
TRBV5-6	TRBJ1-5	CASSIGTAGNQPQHF
TRBV5-1	TRBJ2-7	CASSSGRIVYEQYF
TRBV4-2	TRBJ2-3	CASSQDGVGGSTDTQYF
TRBV5-1	TRBJ1-1	CASSFIFVSTEAFF
TRBV5-6	TRBJ1-6	CASSLGGVNSPLHF
TRBV4-2	TRBJ1-2	CASSQGLDEGYGYTF
TRBV15	TRBJ1-2	CATSRDEQDYGYTF
TRBV6-1	TRBJ1-6	CASSDRENSYNSPLHF
TRBV27	TRBJ1-2	CASSPHRGSYGYTF
TRBV9	TRBJ2-7	CASSVAGRGTDEQYF
TRBV10-3	TRBJ2-1	CAISEPIKGQGAYYEQFF
TRBV29-1	TRBJ2-1	CSAQDLSDEQFF
TRBV7-9	TRBJ1-2	CASIGEHNYGYTF
TRBV7-8	TRBJ2-1	CASRNGRVAYNEQFF
TRBV20-1	TRBJ2-1	CSARDRISLDEQFF
TRBV5-6	TRBJ2-4	CASSLAGLAGTLAKNIQYF
TRBV6-2/TRBV6-3	TRBJ1-2	CASAVIRESFGYTF
TRBV14	TRBJ2-1	CASSPVVNGEQFF
TRBV7-8	TRBJ2-7	CASSPGTGLDEQYF
TRBV11-2	TRBJ2-3	CASSLELAGNTDTQYF
TRBV3-1	TRBJ2-3	CASTVGRDTDTQYF
TRBV20-1	TRBJ2-7	CSARDNQRTYEQYF
TRBV2	TRBJ2-4	CASMGGLAKNIQYF
TRBV9	TRBJ1-1	CASSAGQGPVAFF
TRBV5-8	TRBJ1-2	CASSPRWYGYTF
TRBV27	TRBJ2-6	CASSQDSYRNPSGANVLTF
TRBV5-1	TRBJ2-7	CASSWEGQVPYEQYF
TRBV2	TRBJ2-3	CASSSLDRGNGDTQYF
TRBV29-1	TRBJ2-1	CSVERESPNEQFF